One sample yielded the 9 T cell receptor beta chains listed below, sequenced in a study of CD8+CD57+ T cells in acquired aplastic anemia. Patients who underwent sequencing had shown CD8+CD57+ cell expansion by flow cytometry. Template material for TCR beta VDJ and CDR3 profiling consisted of genomic DNA. A single record per CDR3 protein comes from TCRdb applying MiXCR to the reads. Of fewer than 85,000 distinct CDR3 sequences in the sample, 70% were seen once. The sequencing sample was made of sorted CD4+, CD8+, or CD8+CD57+ T cells (not recorded which) from PBMCs. These receptors were collected from a human donor with aplastic anemia.

The chain links TRBV7-8 to TRBJ1-2; a possible D gene is TRBD1 (5 bases). This CDR3 contains 17 residues. Trimming left V 5 bases short and J 4 bases short, with 23 bases between. The germline CDR1 and CDR2 sequences are SGHVS and FQNEAQ. CDR3 nucleotide sequence: TGTGCCAGCAGCAAAACCCCTGGGGGGGAGCTTGGCTATGGCTACACCTTC. Its translation is CASSKTPGGELGYGYTF.

The DNA for the CDR3 is TGTGCCAGCAGTCCCGGGTTAATGAACACTGAAGCTTTCTTT. It encodes CASSPGLMNTEAFF. The J gene is TRBJ1-1, the V gene TRBV2, with no clear D. Germline-derived CDR1 and CDR2 are SNHLY and FYNNEI. This CDR3 contains 14 residues. Trimming took off 5 bases at V and 0 bases at J, with 10 bases between the two ends.

The gene calls are TRBV19 and TRBJ2-1, with a possible D match to TRBD1 (6 bases). Between the trimmed V and J ends, which lost 7 bases and 7 bases, there was a span of 20 bases. CDR1 and CDR2 from the germline V gene are LNHDA and SQIVND (reference sequence). The length of the CDR3 is 15 residues. The CDR3 coding sequence is TGTGCCAGTAAGAGCAGGACAGTCCTGAGGAATGAGCAGTTCTTC. Amino acid sequence: CASKSRTVLRNEQFF.

A word on this clonotype: No conserved phenylalanine or tryptophan is present at the end of the CDR3, so a read error is the likely explanation. The limits of the CDR3 on the DNA are not certain, so only TCRdb's listed CDR3 is given. This chain's CDR3 is CASSDGTGEQL. The V call is TRBV7-9, the J call TRBJ2-7; no DNA check was done on the table's D call, TRBD1. The germline CDR1 and CDR2 sequences are SEHNR and FQNEAQ (reference sequence). The CDR3 is 11 amino acids in total, end residues counted.

The chain combines TRBV20-1 with TRBJ1-6; the D is unclear. The CDR3 is 17 amino acids. The germline CDR1 and CDR2 sequences are DFQATT and SNEGSKA (reference sequence). Trimming pared 0 bases from V and 0 bases from J, leaving 12 bases between. The CDR3 loop reads CSARDRSLGSYNSPLHF. CDR3 in DNA: TGCAGTGCTAGAGATAGGTCTCTGGGCTCCTATAATTCACCCCTCCACTTT.

This clonotype has more than one count but fewer than ten. V is TRBV10-3 and J is TRBJ1-1, with D possibly being TRBD1 (5 bases). V was shortened by 4 bases and J by 7 bases, with 10 bases between the two germline ends. Germline CDR1 reads ENHRY; CDR2 reads SYGVKD. There are 12 residues in the CDR3. The CDR3 spells CAISGQGDEAFF. CDR3 bases: TGTGCCATCAGTGGTCAGGGTGATGAAGCTTTCTTT.

This clonotype was observed at least ten times. V gene TRBV15 combines with J gene TRBJ2-7; 8 nucleotides line up with TRBD2. CDR3 length equals 15 residues. V was clipped by 1 base and J by 7 bases; unmatched bases: 9. CDR1 and CDR2 (germline): LNHNV, YYDKDF (reference sequence). The CDR3, as DNA: TGTGCCACCAGCAGAGTACGGGAGGGCCCGGAAGAGCAGTACTTC. It translates to CATSRVREGPEEQYF.

The gene calls are TRBV10-3 and TRBJ2-6; the D gene is possibly TRBD1 (5 bases). This CDR3 is built from 15 residues. Trimming removed 0 bases from V and 2 bases from J, with 5 bases in between. Germline CDR1 reads ENHRY; CDR2 reads SYGVKD. CDR3 loop: CAISESTAGANVLTF. CDR3 in DNA: TGTGCCATCAGTGAGTCGACAGCTGGGGCCAACGTCCTGACTTTC.

The chain carries TRBV7-9 and TRBJ2-5, with D unresolved. Germline CDR1 is SEHNR and CDR2 is FQNEAQ (reference sequence). The CDR3 runs to 12 residues. The V end lost 8 bases, the J end lost 1 base, and 8 bases lay between the germline ends. Here the CDR3 DNA reads TGTGCCAGCGGAAGACCCCAAGAGACCCAGTACTTC. This sequence encodes CASGRPQETQYF.